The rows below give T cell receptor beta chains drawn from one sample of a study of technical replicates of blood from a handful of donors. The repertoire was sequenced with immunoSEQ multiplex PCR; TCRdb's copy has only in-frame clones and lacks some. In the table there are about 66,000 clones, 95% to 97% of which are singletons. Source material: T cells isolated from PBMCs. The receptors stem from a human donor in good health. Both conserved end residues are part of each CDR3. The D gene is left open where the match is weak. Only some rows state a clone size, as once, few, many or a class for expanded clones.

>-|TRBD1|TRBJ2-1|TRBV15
TGTGCCACCAGCCTTCAGGGGGAAAGGGAGCAGTTCTTC
CATSLQGEREQFF
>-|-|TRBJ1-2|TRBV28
TGTGCCAGCAGTTTAGGACAGCGTGGATACACCTTC
CASSLGQRGYTF
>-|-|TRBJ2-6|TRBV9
TGTGCCAGCAGCGTAGAGGGGACAAGTTTAACTGGGGCCAACGTCCTGACTTTC
CASSVEGTSLTGANVLTF
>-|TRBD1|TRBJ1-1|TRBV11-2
TGTGCCAGCAGCTTTGGGACAGGGGAAGCTTTCTTT
CASSFGTGEAFF
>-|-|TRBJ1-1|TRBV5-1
TGCGCCAGCCGTCAGGGCAACACTGAAGCTTTCTTT
CASRQGNTEAFF
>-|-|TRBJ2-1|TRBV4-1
TGCGCCAGCAGCCATGTTAATTTGGTCTATTACAATGAGCAGTTCTTC
CASSHVNLVYYNEQFF
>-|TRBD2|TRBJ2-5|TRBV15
TGTGCCACCAGCAGCTCGGCGGGAGCTTTGGAGACCCAGTACTTC
CATSSSAGALETQYF
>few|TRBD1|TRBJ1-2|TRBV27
TGTGCCAGCAGTTTATCTTTAGGGGGCAGCACCTTC
CASSLSLGGSTF
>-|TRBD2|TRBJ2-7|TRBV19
TGTGCCAGTAGCAGAAGCGGGGGCTCCTACGAGCAGTACTTC
CASSRSGGSYEQYF
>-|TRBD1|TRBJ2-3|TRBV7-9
TGTGCCAGCTTCGGTGGAGGGGGACAGGGGTTTATAGATACGCAGTATTTT
CASFGGGGQGFIDTQYF
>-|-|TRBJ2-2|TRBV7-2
TGTGCCAGCAGCTTAGCCCCCCCGAGTATTGGTGGGGAGCTGTTTTTT
CASSLAPPSIGGELFF
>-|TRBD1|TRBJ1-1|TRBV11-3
TGTGCCAGCAGCTTAGCATTCTTACAGGGGACTGGAGCTTTCTTT
CASSLAFLQGTGAFF
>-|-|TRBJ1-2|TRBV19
TGTGCCAGTAGTCTCGACACTGAATCCTATGGCTACACCTTC
CASSLDTESYGYTF